Below are 6 T cell receptor beta chains sequenced from a single sample in a study of cytomegalovirus exposure and HLA in healthy donors. Primers included in the PCR were 60 Vbeta and 13 Jbeta primers. Sequencing was performed with immunoSEQ multiplex PCR; in TCRdb, only in-frame clones are kept and a portion is missing. This table has about 160,000 clones, more than 80% appearing once. The sequenced sample consisted of PBMCs. The receptors stem from a woman younger than 35 in good health and CMV-seronegative.

This sequence joins TRBV19 and TRBJ2-5, with 7 bases identical to TRBD1. V trimming: 3 bases; J trimming: 3 bases; junction bases outside the gene matches: 10. CDR1 is LNHDA, CDR2 SQIVND, per germline (reference sequence). The CDR3 loop spans 16 amino acids. The CDR3 region is CASSMASTGQKETQYF. Here the CDR3 DNA reads TGTGCCAGTAGTATGGCTAGTACGGGACAGAAAGAGACCCAGTACTTC.

V is TRBV4-1 and J is TRBJ2-7; no reliable D call. The germline V gene has CDR1 MGHRA and CDR2 YSYEKL. The CDR3 extends over 16 amino acids. The V end lost 0 bases, the J end lost 0 bases, and 12 bases lay between the germline ends. CDR3 bases: TGCGCCAGCAGCCAAGATGTCATCGAGCCCTCCTACGAGCAGTACTTC. Its protein is CASSQDVIEPSYEQYF.

The J gene is TRBJ2-1, the V gene TRBV27; no definite D call. Germline CDR1 reads MNHEY; CDR2 reads SMNVEV (reference sequence). The V and J ends lost 4 bases and 9 bases respectively, with 10 bases between them. This CDR3 contains 12 residues. The CDR3 sequence: CASSSGSGEQFF. CDR3 DNA: TGTGCCAGCAGTTCCGGCTCAGGTGAGCAGTTCTTC.

The V and J genes are TRBV6-4 and TRBJ1-2, with TRBD1 matching over 9 bases. The CDR3 sequence is 14 residues long. Trimming removed 4 bases from V and 6 bases from J; junction bases left unmatched: 6. Germline CDR1 and CDR2: MRHNA and SNTAGT. Written as DNA, the CDR3 is TGTGCCAGCAGTGCCGGGACAGGGAACGATGGCTACACCTTC. It specifies CASSAGTGNDGYTF.

In its sample, this clone was seen once. The V call is TRBV7-6, the J call TRBJ2-5, with a possible D match to TRBD1 (5 bases). CDR1 is SGHVS and CDR2 is FNYEAQ in the germline V gene. The V end lost 1 base, the J end lost 7 bases, and 10 bases lay between the germline ends. The CDR3 loop spans 13 amino acids. The CDR3 region has the DNA TGTGCCAGCAGCTTAGTGTCGCAGGGGACCCAGTACTTC. Its protein is CASSLVSQGTQYF.

This clone turned up a few times. DNA for the CDR3: TGTGCCAGCAGTCCAGGGACAGGGCCGGACACTGAAGCTTTCTTT. Its translation: CASSPGTGPDTEAFF. The rearrangement joins TRBV27 to TRBJ1-1, with 9 bases lining up with TRBD1. Germline CDR1 is MNHEY and CDR2 is SMNVEV (reference sequence). The CDR3 covers 15 residues. J gave up 3 bases and V 5 bases, and 7 bases lay outside the gene matches.